The rows below give T cell receptor beta chains drawn from one sample of a study of cytomegalovirus exposure and HLA in healthy donors. Generated by immunoSEQ multiplex PCR, the TCRdb table keeps only in-frame clones and is missing some. The sample shows 120,000 or so clones, more than 75% of them seen only once. Sequences were obtained from PBMCs. These receptors were obtained from a woman in her 30s in good health and CMV-seropositive. Each CDR3 is given without its conserved first and last residue.

j_call: TRBJ2-1; v_call: TRBV2; cdr3_aa: ASSELTGAYNEQF
j_call: TRBJ1-6; v_call: TRBV7-8; cdr3_aa: ASSPGQGSNSPLH
j_call: TRBJ2-3; v_call: TRBV7-8; cdr3_aa: ASSLTPGLAIPSTDTQY
j_call: TRBJ2-5; v_call: TRBV2; cdr3_aa: ASSRDRQETQY
j_call: TRBJ2-7; v_call: TRBV7-2; cdr3_aa: ASSSRVSYEQY
j_call: TRBJ2-7; v_call: TRBV4-3; cdr3_aa: ASSQATDNYEQY
j_call: TRBJ2-7; v_call: TRBV2; cdr3_aa: ASRTDGDGEQY
j_call: TRBJ2-7; v_call: TRBV11-2; cdr3_aa: ASSLVAGSSYEQY
j_call: TRBJ2-7; v_call: TRBV6-1; cdr3_aa: ASSEWVQGSYEQY
j_call: TRBJ2-3; v_call: TRBV2; cdr3_aa: ASSEWGADTQY
j_call: TRBJ2-5; v_call: TRBV5-1; cdr3_aa: ASSLAGTGEETQY
j_call: TRBJ2-3; v_call: TRBV18; cdr3_aa: ASSPITGGTDTQY
j_call: TRBJ1-2; v_call: TRBV28; cdr3_aa: ASGLGTGGYT
j_call: TRBJ1-1; v_call: TRBV5-4; cdr3_aa: ASSLGGQVVENTEAF
j_call: TRBJ2-5; v_call: TRBV7-3; cdr3_aa: ASSLIPTTKETQY
j_call: TRBJ1-2; v_call: TRBV5-5; cdr3_aa: ASSYYGTNYGYT
j_call: TRBJ2-5; v_call: TRBV4-3; cdr3_aa: ASSQDIGGQETQY
j_call: TRBJ2-7; v_call: TRBV4-2; cdr3_aa: ASSQVPGQGAEEQY
j_call: TRBJ2-1; v_call: TRBV5-1; cdr3_aa: ASSLGTSGGFGSGKNEQF
j_call: TRBJ1-4; v_call: TRBV2; cdr3_aa: ASNRGLNEKLF
j_call: TRBJ1-2; v_call: TRBV30; cdr3_aa: AWSPTGAGYT
j_call: TRBJ2-1; v_call: TRBV6-1; cdr3_aa: ASSVLAGGHEQF
j_call: TRBJ1-5; v_call: TRBV10-3; cdr3_aa: AISPDRANQPQH
j_call: TRBJ2-7; v_call: TRBV2; cdr3_aa: ASKGQGAAEQY
j_call: TRBJ2-1; v_call: TRBV4-2; cdr3_aa: ASSPRDRVNEQF
j_call: TRBJ2-1; v_call: TRBV2; cdr3_aa: ASSGQGIGWNEQF
j_call: TRBJ2-3; v_call: TRBV6-1; cdr3_aa: ASSALAGPRADTQY
j_call: TRBJ1-3; v_call: TRBV2; cdr3_aa: ARMEESGNTIY
j_call: TRBJ2-7; v_call: TRBV7-2; cdr3_aa: ASSHLSGITGISYEQY
j_call: TRBJ2-7; v_call: TRBV10-3; cdr3_aa: AIRSGGSYEQY
j_call: TRBJ1-2; v_call: TRBV7-2; cdr3_aa: ASSLVGTGGRGYT
j_call: TRBJ1-6; v_call: TRBV7-9; cdr3_aa: ASPRRADPLWLRLH
j_call: TRBJ2-5; v_call: TRBV27; cdr3_aa: ASSSSKGNRALRETQY
j_call: TRBJ2-1; v_call: TRBV27; cdr3_aa: ASSPPTPGQPSYNEQF
j_call: TRBJ2-1; v_call: TRBV27; cdr3_aa: ASSDPGLAGNNEQF
j_call: TRBJ2-5; v_call: TRBV6-6; cdr3_aa: ASSLQHTAETQY
j_call: TRBJ2-7; v_call: TRBV2; cdr3_aa: ASTTGESYEQY
j_call: TRBJ2-1; v_call: TRBV7-3; cdr3_aa: ASSLRLAAYNEQF
j_call: TRBJ1-4; v_call: TRBV5-1; cdr3_aa: ASSATGVQGEKLF
j_call: TRBJ2-2; v_call: TRBV28; cdr3_aa: ASGAWGDNGELF
j_call: TRBJ1-1; v_call: TRBV6-5; cdr3_aa: ASSEYRGAEAF
j_call: TRBJ1-5; v_call: TRBV2; cdr3_aa: ASRGRADRFDSNQPQH
j_call: TRBJ1-6; v_call: TRBV6-4; cdr3_aa: ASNRGLSSYNSPLH
j_call: TRBJ1-2; v_call: TRBV28; cdr3_aa: ATRREGTNYGYT
j_call: TRBJ1-4; v_call: TRBV5-6; cdr3_aa: ASSLWTVQVEKLF
j_call: TRBJ2-7; v_call: TRBV28; cdr3_aa: ASSLGRSYEQY
j_call: TRBJ1-4; v_call: TRBV6-6; cdr3_aa: ASSLRGGAEKLF
j_call: TRBJ2-2; v_call: TRBV5-1; cdr3_aa: ASSFTGPNTGELF
j_call: TRBJ1-5; v_call: TRBV6-5; cdr3_aa: ASRIGTGGNQPQH
j_call: TRBJ1-4; v_call: TRBV7-9; cdr3_aa: ASSPKGTGNGYGLF
j_call: TRBJ2-3; v_call: TRBV6-5; cdr3_aa: ASSYSEGLAGGKQY
j_call: TRBJ1-1; v_call: TRBV10-3; cdr3_aa: AISRTGQNTEAF
j_call: TRBJ2-1; v_call: TRBV5-1; cdr3_aa: ASSLVQGGENEQF
j_call: TRBJ2-3; v_call: TRBV4-3; cdr3_aa: ASSQAGITDTQY
j_call: TRBJ2-5; v_call: TRBV7-2; cdr3_aa: ASSLGRAQETQY
j_call: TRBJ2-3; v_call: TRBV6-5; cdr3_aa: ASSYATSTDTQY
j_call: TRBJ2-2; v_call: TRBV5-1; cdr3_aa: ASSSTGGGTGELF